The present T cell receptor beta chain was sequenced within a study of shared clonotypes between healthy human individuals. Regarding the study as a whole: About 5% of naive CD4 clonotypes were shared across several donors. Rarefaction exposed incomplete sorted-subset sequencing despite large depth.

An approximately 200 ng quantity of DNA, some 30,000 T cell genomes, went into the sorted-subset replicate PCRs. The data were produced by immunoSEQ multiplex PCR, yet TCRdb's version contains in-frame clones alone and is incomplete. The sample comprises approximately 1,000,000 clones, 70% to 85% of which are singletons, and about 0.89% rests with the top ten. Donors were Caucasian adults residing in Nashville, Tennessee, USA. The V gene's germline CDR1 is SGHNT and CDR2 YENEEA. This CDR3 is 15 amino acids long. Trimming pared 0 bases from V and 0 bases from J, leaving 7 bases between. A remark on this clone: Its cognate antigen is unknown.

The rearrangement uses TRBV11-3 and TRBJ2-3; no firm D call. Sequenced: memory CD4+ T cells from PBMCs. Described subset: CD45RA-negative fraction. The receptor comes from a man aged 18 to 29 in good health. Some clones in this sample may be carry-over from other donors' samples. This chain's CDR3 is CASSLDSSSTDTQYF. The DNA for the CDR3 is TGTGCCAGCAGCTTAGACAGCTCTAGCACAGATACGCAGTATTTT.